These 13 T cell receptor beta chains were all obtained from the same sample, sequenced in a study of monozygotic twins with cystic fibrosis. The protocol was immunoSEQ multiplex PCR, while the TCRdb copy is restricted to in-frame clones and leaves out a portion. The table records around 35,000 clones, 84% of them present only once. Sequencing was carried out using blood. These receptors all come from a girl aged 2 to 10 with cystic fibrosis.

The V call is TRBV2, the J call TRBJ2-5; a weak D match, TRBD1 (6 bases). The CDR3 consists of 11 residues. Looked up from germline, CDR1 is SNHLY and CDR2 is FYNNEI. V shed 8 bases and J shed 4 bases, with 8 bases lying between them. The CDR3 bases are TGTGCCAGCCCACAGGGAGAGACCCAGTACTTC. Residues: CASPQGETQYF.

This clone was counted a single time. This rearrangement joins TRBV27 to TRBJ2-7; D is unresolved. CDR3 length: 12 amino acids. V was pared by 8 bases and J by 4 bases, with 12 bases between. Germline CDR1 is MNHEY and CDR2 is SMNVEV (reference sequence). CDR3 nucleotide sequence: TGTGCCAGCCGTGGCAGTACGTACGAGCAGTACTTC. It is translated as CASRGSTYEQYF.

The chain carries TRBV7-2 and TRBJ1-5, with D possibly being TRBD1 (6 bases). Trimming left V 1 base short and J 5 bases short, with 9 bases between. The CDR3 sequence is 14 residues long. Per the germline V gene, CDR1 is SGHTA and CDR2 is FQGNSA. The CDR3 sequence: CASSLGGGHQPQHF. The CDR3, as DNA: TGTGCCAGCAGCTTAGGCGGGGGCCATCAGCCCCAGCATTTT.

The rearrangement joins TRBV27 to TRBJ1-1; no definite D call. The CDR3 loop spans 17 amino acids. Deletions cut 5 bases from V and 0 bases from J, with 19 bases between. Germline assignment: CDR1 MNHEY and CDR2 SMNVEV (reference sequence). The CDR3 spells CASSKVTARGMNTEAFF. DNA for the CDR3: TGTGCCAGCAGTAAGGTAACAGCGCGAGGAATGAACACTGAAGCTTTCTTT.

This clone has a handful of counts. The chain has TRBV21-1 and TRBJ2-7. TRBV21-1 is termed a pseudogene. This CDR3 is built from 13 residues. The CDR3 DNA reads as TGTGCCAGCCTGGGGTTACGTACCTACGAGCAGTACTTC. This gives the protein CASLGLRTYEQYF.

The J gene is TRBJ1-1, the V gene TRBV6-5, with TRBD1 as a possible D gene (5 bases). The V end was cut by 4 bases, the J end by 5 bases, with 8 bases between. The CDR3 has 12 residues. The germline CDR1 and CDR2 sequences are MNHEY and SVGAGI. CDR3 nucleotide sequence: TGTGCCAGCAGTTTCGGGGGAACTGAAGCTTTCTTT. This encodes CASSFGGTEAFF.

This chain links TRBV6-5 with TRBJ2-1, with 9 bases aligning to TRBD1. Looked up from germline, CDR1 is MNHEY and CDR2 is SVGAGI. The CDR3 totals 16 residues. Trimming took 3 bases from V and 9 from J; bases not matched to a gene: 12. The CDR3 here is CASSYNTGGVGTEQFF. CDR3 DNA sequence: TGTGCCAGCAGTTATAATACAGGGGGCGTTGGTACTGAGCAGTTCTTC.

This rearrangement joins TRBV30 to TRBJ1-1; 7 nucleotides align to TRBD1. Looked up from germline, CDR1 is GTSNPN and CDR2 is SVGIG (reference sequence). The CDR3 contains 14 residues. V shed 2 bases, J shed 5 bases, and the junction held 8 bases outside the gene matches. The CDR3 nucleotides are TGTGCCTGGAGTCACGACAGGGTGGGAACTGAAGCTTTCTTT. This sequence encodes CAWSHDRVGTEAFF.

V and J are TRBV18 and TRBJ2-5; 9 nucleotides agree with TRBD2. V was pared by 1 base and J by 5 bases, with 5 bases of the junction left unmatched. The CDR3 has 15 amino acids. CDR1 is KGHSH, CDR2 LQKENI, per germline. The CDR3 is CASSPLSAGGETQYF. The CDR3 nucleotides read TGTGCCAGCTCACCACTGTCCGCGGGGGGGGAGACCCAGTACTTC.

V gene TRBV5-6 combines with J gene TRBJ1-1, with D possibly matching TRBD1 (6 bases). This CDR3 region has 16 residues. Trimming left V 0 bases short and J 5 bases short, with 17 bases between. Germline-derived CDR1 and CDR2 are SGHDT and YYEEEE. CDR3 region: CASSLAGLGRGTEAFF. Here the CDR3 DNA reads TGTGCCAGCAGCTTGGCCGGGCTAGGAAGGGGGACTGAAGCTTTCTTT.

The chain is built from TRBV7-9 and TRBJ2-5, with D hard to call. CDR1 is SEHNR and CDR2 is FQNEAQ in the germline V gene (reference sequence). The CDR3 runs 12 residues. V shed 5 bases and J shed 4 bases, with 8 bases lying between them. The DNA of the CDR3 is TGTGCCAGCAGCCTCCCCCTAGAGACCCAGTACTTC. Translating gives CASSLPLETQYF.

The V call is TRBV4-2, the J call TRBJ2-5, with unresolved D. Trimming removed 1 base from V and 5 bases from J, with 8 bases in between. The CDR3 covers 13 residues. Germline lookup yields CDR1 LGHNA and CDR2 YNFKEQ. The CDR3 here is CASSQAIRETQYF. The CDR3 region has the DNA TGTGCCAGCAGCCAAGCCATCAGGGAGACCCAGTACTTC.

The CDR3 spells CASSLEGSPPTDTQYF. CDR3 nucleotide sequence: TGCGCCAGCAGCTTGGAAGGGTCCCCCCCCACAGATACGCAGTATTTT. The chain employs TRBV5-1 and TRBJ2-3; D unclear. Germline CDR1 reads SGHRS; CDR2 reads YFSETQ. This CDR3 contains 16 residues. V gave up 0 bases and J gave up 2 bases, with 13 bases separating them.